A single sample gave rise to the 26 T cell receptor beta chains below, sequenced in a study of cytomegalovirus exposure and HLA in healthy donors. PCR employed 60 Vbeta and 13 Jbeta primers. Generated by immunoSEQ multiplex PCR, the TCRdb table keeps only in-frame clones and is missing some. The sample lists roughly 130,000 clones, approximately 85% seen once, with under 2% in the top ten. What was sequenced was PBMCs. The origin of the receptors is a boy between 10 and 17 years old in good health and CMV-seronegative.

The J gene is TRBJ2-5, the V gene TRBV6-5; TRBD1 aligns across 8 bases. Germline V gene sequence: CDR1 MNHEY, CDR2 SVGAGI. Trimming removed 6 bases from V and 6 bases from J; junction bases left unmatched: 6. The CDR3 totals 13 residues. CDR3 region: CASSLSRGQTQYF. As DNA, the CDR3 is TGTGCCAGCAGCCTCTCCAGGGGGCAGACCCAGTACTTC.

V gene TRBV7-9 combines with J gene TRBJ2-4; 9 bases agree with TRBD1. With V trimmed by 8 bases and J by 14 bases, 16 bases remained unmatched. Looked up from germline, CDR1 is SEHNR and CDR2 is FQNEAQ (reference sequence). This CDR3 contains 14 residues. As DNA, the CDR3 is TGTGCCAGCGTCCTCGATGGGACAGGGTCAAGAAAGTACTTC. Its protein product is CASVLDGTGSRKYF.

The J gene is TRBJ2-2, the V gene TRBV11-2, with 9 nucleotides matching TRBD2. V shed 4 bases, J shed 6 bases, and the junction held 9 bases outside the gene matches. This CDR3 has 16 residues. Germline V gene data show CDR1 as SGHAT and CDR2 as FQNNGV. CDR3 DNA sequence: TGTGCCAGCAGCTATTATGGCGGGAGGGACGCCGGGGAGCTGTTTTTT. Amino acid sequence: CASSYYGGRDAGELFF.

The chain combines TRBV5-1 with TRBJ2-7, with TRBD2 identical over 14 bases. Looked up from germline, CDR1 is SGHRS and CDR2 is YFSETQ. This CDR3 has 16 amino acids. After removal of 1 base from V and 3 bases from J, the junction contained 3 bases not matched to a gene. CDR3 amino acids: CASSLSGTSGGYEQYF. The CDR3 DNA reads TGCGCCAGCAGCTTGAGTGGGACTAGCGGGGGCTACGAGCAGTACTTC.

The rearrangement joins TRBV7-3 to TRBJ2-2; 7 bases map to TRBD2. With V trimmed by 3 bases and J by 4 bases, 11 bases remained unmatched. CDR1 and CDR2 from the germline V gene are SGHTA and FQGTGA. CDR3 length equals 17 residues. The CDR3 loop is CASSFRGSGRGTGELFF. CDR3 DNA sequence: TGTGCCAGCAGCTTCCGTGGTAGCGGGCGGGGCACCGGGGAGCTGTTTTTT.

The rearrangement uses TRBV5-6 and TRBJ2-2; 11 nucleotides line up with TRBD2. Germline V CDR1 and CDR2: SGHDT, YYEEEE. This CDR3 spans 16 amino acids. Trimming cost V 4 bases and J 3 bases; bases outside gene matches: 5. The CDR3 spells CASSHGTSGYTGELFF. In DNA form, the CDR3 reads TGTGCCAGCAGCCACGGGACTAGCGGCTACACCGGGGAGCTGTTTTTT.

The rearrangement joins TRBV29-1 to TRBJ2-3, with 11 bases lining up with TRBD2. CDR1 is SQVTM and CDR2 is ANQGSEA in the germline V gene. The CDR3 contains 14 residues. V was clipped by 7 bases and J by 5 bases; unmatched bases: 8. CDR3 amino acids: CSASLLAGVDTQYF. In DNA, the CDR3 is TGCAGCGCATCCTTACTAGCGGGGGTAGATACGCAGTATTTT.

The chain is built from TRBV4-1 and TRBJ2-7; TRBD2 agrees at 10 bases. The CDR3 has 17 residues. The junction had 11 bases not matched to a gene; V was cut back by 0 bases and J by 6 bases. The germline V gene encodes CDR1 MGHRA and CDR2 YSYEKL. The CDR3 loop is CASSQDKAGGPVLEQYF. CDR3 DNA: TGCGCCAGCAGCCAAGATAAAGCGGGGGGGCCGGTGCTCGAGCAGTACTTC.

This clone was found once. The chain recombines TRBV20-1 with TRBJ1-1, with no clear D. The germline gives CDR1 DFQATT, CDR2 SNEGSKA (reference sequence). The CDR3 consists of 11 residues. V was shortened by 3 bases and J by 3 bases, with 5 bases between the two germline ends. The chain's CDR3 is CSASNYTEAFF. CDR3 DNA sequence: TGCAGTGCTAGTAATTACACTGAAGCTTTCTTT.

The chain has TRBV6-6 and TRBJ2-1; 8 positions agree with TRBD2. V lost 6 bases and J lost 7; bases outside the gene matches: 2. Germline CDR1 and CDR2: MNHNY and SVGAGI (reference sequence). This CDR3 has 12 residues. CDR3 residues: CASRLAVNEQFF. DNA for the CDR3: TGTGCCAGCAGACTAGCGGTAAATGAGCAGTTCTTC.

V is TRBV30 and J is TRBJ2-2; D remains ambiguous. V was trimmed by 1 base and J by 4 bases, leaving 7 bases between them. Germline V gene lookup returns CDR1 GTSNPN and CDR2 SVGIG (reference sequence). This CDR3 is built from 13 residues. CDR3 amino acids: CAWSGQITGELFF. CDR3 DNA: TGTGCCTGGAGTGGGCAGATCACCGGGGAGCTGTTTTTT.

The gene calls are TRBV30 and TRBJ1-1, with 7 nucleotides matching TRBD1. Germline V CDR1 and CDR2: GTSNPN, SVGIG (reference sequence). With 0 bases clipped from V and 3 bases from J, the junction kept 7 bases outside the gene matches. The CDR3 has 15 amino acids. The CDR3 sequence is CAWSVRNRGDTEAFF. The CDR3 nucleotides read TGTGCCTGGAGTGTACGAAACAGGGGCGACACTGAAGCTTTCTTT. Together with reference TRBV30 and TRBJ1-1, the CDR3 gives the full variable domain: SQTIHQWPATLVQPVGSPLSLECTVEGTSNPNLYWYRQAAGRGLQLLFYSVGIGQISSEVPQNLSASRPQDRQFILSSKKLLLSDSGFYLCAWSVRNRGDTEAFFGQGTRLTVV.

The rearrangement joins TRBV13 to TRBJ2-7; 12 positions match TRBD2. V lost 5 bases and J lost 6; bases outside the gene matches: 11. The CDR3 contains 16 residues. CDR1 is PRHDT and CDR2 is FYEKMQ in the germline V gene (reference sequence). CDR3 region: CASSAGLAGTIAEQYF. The CDR3 region has the DNA TGTGCCAGCAGCGCGGGACTAGCGGGTACAATTGCCGAGCAGTACTTC.

The chain uses TRBV28 and TRBJ2-7; the match to TRBD1 covers 7 bases. The CDR3 is 16 residues long. In germline, CDR1 is MDHEN, CDR2 SYDVKM. J lost 3 bases, V lost 5 bases, and 13 bases had no gene match. In DNA form, the CDR3 reads TGTGCCAGCAGTATCCTACAGGGGACGACTCGCTACGAGCAGTACTTC. Protein product: CASSILQGTTRYEQYF. Supplemented by reference TRBV28 and TRBJ2-7, the full variable domain reads DVKVTQSSRYLVKRTGEKVFLECVQDMDHENMFWYRQDPGLGLRLIYFSYDVKMKEKGDIPEGYSVSREKKERFSLILESASTNQTSMYLCASSILQGTTRYEQYFGPGTRLTVT.

The chain joins TRBV5-4 to TRBJ1-5; 7 bases match TRBD1. The V segment lost 6 bases and the J segment 2 bases; nucleotides outside the gene matches: 17. Germline V gene data show CDR1 as SGHNT and CDR2 as YYREEE (reference sequence). CDR3 length equals 18 residues. The CDR3 nucleotides read TGTGCCAGCATCAAATCCGGGACAGAACATTTCGGCAATCAGCCCCAGCATTTT. Translated, it gives CASIKSGTEHFGNQPQHF.

This clone is medium-sized by share. The chain couples TRBV15 to TRBJ1-1; no reliable D call. Germline V lookup: CDR1 LNHNV, CDR2 YYDKDF (reference sequence). V lost 1 base, J lost 3 bases, and 6 bases lay in between. The CDR3 consists of 13 residues. CDR3 sequence reads: CATSRALYTEAFF. The CDR3 coding sequence is TGTGCCACCAGCAGAGCTCTTTACACTGAAGCTTTCTTT.

This clone was observed once. The rearrangement joins TRBV6-1 to TRBJ1-2; no clear D gene. Germline values: CDR1 MNHNS, CDR2 SASEGT. With 6 bases removed from V and 2 bases from J, the gap between germline ends came to 13 bases. CDR3 length: 14 residues. The CDR3 here is CASSPNLGNYGYTF. The CDR3 DNA reads as TGTGCCAGCAGCCCGAACCTGGGCAACTATGGCTACACCTTC.

The J gene is TRBJ2-2, the V gene TRBV4-1; tentatively, D is TRBD2 (6 bases). The CDR3 is 16 amino acids. The germline gives CDR1 MGHRA, CDR2 YSYEKL. The V end was cut by 3 bases, the J end by 1 base, with 12 bases between. CDR3 coding DNA: TGCGCCAGCAGCCACGGAGCGGGCCTGAACACCGGGGAGCTGTTTTTT. Its protein is CASSHGAGLNTGELFF.

Concerning this clone itself: Other DNA sequences in the sample encode the same CDR3. The chain links TRBV6-4 to TRBJ2-3; 13 bases agree with TRBD2. CDR1 is MRHNA, CDR2 SNTAGT, per germline. The CDR3 loop spans 16 amino acids. V was pared by 4 bases and J by 0 bases, with 1 base of the junction left unmatched. Here the CDR3 reads CASSVLAGGSTDTQYF. In DNA, the CDR3 is TGTGCCAGCAGTGTACTAGCGGGGGGGAGCACAGATACGCAGTATTTT.

The chain is built from TRBV10-3 and TRBJ1-5; D ambiguous. Looked up from germline, CDR1 is ENHRY and CDR2 is SYGVKD. The V end was cut by 3 bases, the J end by 5 bases, with 11 bases between. The CDR3 is 14 residues long. CDR3 sequence (DNA): TGTGCCATCAGTGAACCCGGGATCGATCAGCCCCAGCATTTT. Protein: CAISEPGIDQPQHF.

This clone was observed once. The genes are TRBV7-9 and TRBJ2-3; D is uncertain. V was shortened by 5 bases and J by 0 bases, with 3 bases between the two germline ends. CDR1 SEHNR and CDR2 FQNEAQ come from the germline V gene (reference sequence). CDR3 length equals 12 residues. The CDR3: CASSQSTDTQYF. The CDR3 coding sequence is TGTGCCAGCAGCCAAAGCACAGATACGCAGTATTTT.

The CDR3, as DNA: TGCGCCAGCAGCAAAGAGGACAGACCCTCTGGAAACACCATATATTTT. It codes for CASSKEDRPSGNTIYF. This chain links TRBV5-1 with TRBJ1-3, with D maybe TRBD1 (6 bases). Germline V gene sequence: CDR1 SGHRS, CDR2 YFSETQ. Trimming removed 4 bases from V and 0 bases from J, with 14 bases in between. The CDR3 runs to 16 residues.

The chain has TRBV5-1 and TRBJ2-1; 8 positions match TRBD1. J gave up 4 bases and V 2 bases, and 5 bases lay outside the gene matches. Germline V gene data show CDR1 as SGHRS and CDR2 as YFSETQ. The CDR3 length is 15 residues. CDR3 region: CASSLKDRDYNEQFF. The CDR3 coding sequence is TGCGCCAGCAGCTTAAAGGACAGGGATTACAATGAGCAGTTCTTC.

The V call is TRBV1, the J call TRBJ2-7; the table calls TRBD2, which could not be checked here. TRBV1 counts as a pseudogene. The CDR3 consists of 16 residues. The CDR3 nucleotides are TGCACCAGCAGCCAAGTTTCTGGGCTAGCGGGAACCGAGCAGTACTTC. This encodes CTSSQVSGLAGTEQYF.

CDR3 DNA: TGTGCCAGCAGTCGTACGCGGACGGACAGGGATTACGGTGAAGCTTTCTTT. Protein product: CASSRTRTDRDYGEAFF. This rearrangement joins TRBV7-9 to TRBJ1-1; 8 bases map to TRBD1. CDR1 and CDR2 from the germline V gene are SEHNR and FQNEAQ (reference sequence). The junction had 19 bases not matched to a gene; V was cut back by 6 bases and J by 7 bases. The CDR3 runs to 17 residues.

This chain joins TRBV30 and TRBJ2-5; TRBD2 matches 7 bases. V was pared by 4 bases and J by 1 base, with 6 bases of the junction left unmatched. CDR1 is GTSNPN and CDR2 is SVGIG in the germline V gene (reference sequence). The CDR3 contains 14 residues. The CDR3, as DNA: TGTGCCTGGAATACACTAGCGCCCCAAGAGACCCAGTACTTC. This codes for CAWNTLAPQETQYF.